These T cell receptor beta chains were read from a single sample in a study of T cell repertoires in cytomegalovirus infection. Their recognized antigens are unknown. TCRdb redid the calling of the reads with MiXCR, one entry per CDR3 protein. The data show under 450,000 distinct CDR3 sequences, nearly 35% seen once. Sequences were derived from cultured PBMCs, sampled from culture after CMV antigen stimulation. The receptor set was obtained from a human donor in good health (CMV status not recorded). Some clones in this sample may be carry-over from other donors' samples. Each CDR3 is given with its conserved first and last residue. The D gene is left open where the match is weak. Not all rows give a size; the values are once, few, many and, for expanded clones, a class.

TRBV12-3/TRBV12-4	14	TRBD1	-	TRBJ1-1	TGTGCCAGCAGAGGGACAGCAATGAACACTGAAGCTTTCTTT	CASRGTAMNTEAFF
TRBV12-3/TRBV12-4	11	-	-	TRBJ1-1	TGTGCCAGCAGTTTGGAAAGGGATGCTTTCTTT	CASSLERDAFF
TRBV11-2	14	TRBD2	-	TRBJ2-7	TGTGCCAGCAGCTTCCATAGGGAGGGTGAAGAGCAGTACTTC	CASSFHREGEEQYF
TRBV5-1	14	-	-	TRBJ2-3	TGCGCCAGCAGCCCGAAAATTGACACAGATACGCAGTATTTT	CASSPKIDTDTQYF
TRBV12-3/TRBV12-4	16	TRBD1	few	TRBJ1-1	TGTGCCAGCAGTTTTTCAGGGGGCAGGGGAGACTCTGAAGCTTTCTTT	CASSFSGGRGDSEAFF
TRBV6-5	17	TRBD2	few	TRBJ2-1	TGTGCCAGCAGTTACTCTCTACTAGCGGGGGGTTTTAATGAGCAGTTCTTC	CASSYSLLAGGFNEQFF
TRBV7-8	15	-	-	TRBJ1-1	TGTGCCAGCAGCTTAGGGGCGGGGGCCTGGACTGAAGCTTTCTTT	CASSLGAGAWTEAFF
TRBV7-2	14	-	many	TRBJ1-4	TGTGCCAGCAGCGGGGGACGGAATAATGAAAAACTGTTTTTT	CASSGGRNNEKLFF
TRBV28	13	-	few	TRBJ1-2	TGTGCCAGCAGTACACTCCGACAGGAGGGCTACACCTTC	CASSTLRQEGYTF
TRBV19	14	-	-	TRBJ1-5	TGTGCCAGTACCCGCACGGGAGGAAATCAGCCCCAGCATTTT	CASTRTGGNQPQHF
TRBV11-2	15	-	few	TRBJ1-3	TGTGCCAGCAGTTCCAACAGGGACTCTGGAAACACCATATATTTT	CASSSNRDSGNTIYF
TRBV4-3	13	-	-	TRBJ2-5	TGCGCCAGCAGTCTTTTTGGTCAAGAGACCCAGTACTTC	CASSLFGQETQYF
TRBV6-1	17	TRBD2	few	TRBJ2-1	TGTGCCAGCAGTTCCCGAAGTAGCGGGCTCTCCTACAATGAGCAGTTCTTC	CASSSRSSGLSYNEQFF
TRBV14	17	TRBD1	-	TRBJ2-5	TGTGCCAGCAGCCAAGGAGAGATGACAGGGGGCGCAGAGACCCAGTACTTC	CASSQGEMTGGAETQYF
TRBV7-2	16	-	few	TRBJ2-2	TGTGCCAGCAGCCCCCGTGGAGGGGGCAACACCGGGGAGCTGTTTTTT	CASSPRGGGNTGELFF
TRBV6-1	17	TRBD2	-	TRBJ2-6	TGTGCCAGCAGGAGCGGGAGGGCCGGCTCAGGGGCCAACGTCCTGACTTTC	CASRSGRAGSGANVLTF
TRBV9	12	-	once	TRBJ2-3	TGTGCCAGCAGCGCCGACACAGATACGCAGTATTTT	CASSADTDTQYF
TRBV28	14	TRBD2	few	TRBJ2-1	TGTGCCAGCACGTCTAGCGGGTGGTACAATGAGCAGTTCTTC	CASTSSGWYNEQFF
TRBV28	14	-	-	TRBJ2-3	TGTGCCAGCGTAGCGGACATTAGCACAGATACGCAGTATTTT	CASVADISTDTQYF
TRBV25-1	15	TRBD2	-	TRBJ2-4	TGTGCCAGCAGTGAACTAGCGGGAGCCAAAAACATTCAGTACTTC	CASSELAGAKNIQYF
TRBV20-1	14	TRBD2	-	TRBJ2-5	TGCAGTCCCCTCAAAGCGGGAGGGTCGGAGACCCAGTACTTC	CSPLKAGGSETQYF
TRBV6-5	19	-	-	TRBJ1-6	TGTGCCAGCAGTTACTCCTCTGGTGGGGGCATAGGGTATAATTCACCCCTCCACTTT	CASSYSSGGGIGYNSPLHF
TRBV7-2	15	TRBD1	many	TRBJ1-6	TGTGCCAGCAGCTTAGCCGGGACAGGGTTATCACCCCTCCACTTT	CASSLAGTGLSPLHF
TRBV7-6	17	-	few	TRBJ1-2	TGTGCCAGCAGCTTACCGACGACGACACACAGAATCTATGGCTACACCTTC	CASSLPTTTHRIYGYTF
TRBV7-8	17	TRBD2	-	TRBJ2-1	TGTGCCAGCAGCCCTCCTCGACTAGCGGGACCCTACAATGAGCAGTTCTTC	CASSPPRLAGPYNEQFF
TRBV6-6	14	-	-	TRBJ2-3	TGTGCCAGCAGTTACTACGGGTTGGTGGATACGCAGTATTTT	CASSYYGLVDTQYF
TRBV10-3	14	TRBD1	few	TRBJ2-5	TGTGCCATCAGTGATGGGACAGGGGGAGAGACCCAGTACTTC	CAISDGTGGETQYF
TRBV4-1	18	TRBD1	-	TRBJ1-3	TGCGCCAGCAGCCAAGGGGTGACAGGGTTTACGACTGGAAACACCATATATTTT	CASSQGVTGFTTGNTIYF
TRBV6-2/TRBV6-3	13	TRBD1	-	TRBJ1-5	TGTGCCAGCAGCAGGGGACAGCCTTTACTCCAGCATTTT	CASSRGQPLLQHF
TRBV20-1	17	-	many	TRBJ2-1	TGCAGTGCTAGAGGCTTCGTAAGGGACCTAGGGAACAATGAGCAGTTCTTC	CSARGFVRDLGNNEQFF
TRBV6-6	15	-	many	TRBJ1-1	TGTGCCAGCAGTTACTCGGGAGGGCGGGACACTGAAGCTTTCTTT	CASSYSGGRDTEAFF
TRBV18	14	TRBD2	many	TRBJ2-3	TGTGCCAGCCGGGGGGGAACCGACACAGATACGCAGTATTTT	CASRGGTDTDTQYF
TRBV19	12	-	-	TRBJ1-5	TGTGCCAGTAGTATCTACGGTCAGCCCCAGCATTTT	CASSIYGQPQHF
TRBV6-2/TRBV6-3	12	-	-	TRBJ1-2	TGTGCCAGCAGCGGGCGGGCTCGAGGCTACACCTTC	CASSGRARGYTF
TRBV12-3/TRBV12-4	14	TRBD1	-	TRBJ1-1	TGTGCCAGCAGTTCCCCAGGGGGCGGCACTGAAGCTTTCTTT	CASSSPGGGTEAFF